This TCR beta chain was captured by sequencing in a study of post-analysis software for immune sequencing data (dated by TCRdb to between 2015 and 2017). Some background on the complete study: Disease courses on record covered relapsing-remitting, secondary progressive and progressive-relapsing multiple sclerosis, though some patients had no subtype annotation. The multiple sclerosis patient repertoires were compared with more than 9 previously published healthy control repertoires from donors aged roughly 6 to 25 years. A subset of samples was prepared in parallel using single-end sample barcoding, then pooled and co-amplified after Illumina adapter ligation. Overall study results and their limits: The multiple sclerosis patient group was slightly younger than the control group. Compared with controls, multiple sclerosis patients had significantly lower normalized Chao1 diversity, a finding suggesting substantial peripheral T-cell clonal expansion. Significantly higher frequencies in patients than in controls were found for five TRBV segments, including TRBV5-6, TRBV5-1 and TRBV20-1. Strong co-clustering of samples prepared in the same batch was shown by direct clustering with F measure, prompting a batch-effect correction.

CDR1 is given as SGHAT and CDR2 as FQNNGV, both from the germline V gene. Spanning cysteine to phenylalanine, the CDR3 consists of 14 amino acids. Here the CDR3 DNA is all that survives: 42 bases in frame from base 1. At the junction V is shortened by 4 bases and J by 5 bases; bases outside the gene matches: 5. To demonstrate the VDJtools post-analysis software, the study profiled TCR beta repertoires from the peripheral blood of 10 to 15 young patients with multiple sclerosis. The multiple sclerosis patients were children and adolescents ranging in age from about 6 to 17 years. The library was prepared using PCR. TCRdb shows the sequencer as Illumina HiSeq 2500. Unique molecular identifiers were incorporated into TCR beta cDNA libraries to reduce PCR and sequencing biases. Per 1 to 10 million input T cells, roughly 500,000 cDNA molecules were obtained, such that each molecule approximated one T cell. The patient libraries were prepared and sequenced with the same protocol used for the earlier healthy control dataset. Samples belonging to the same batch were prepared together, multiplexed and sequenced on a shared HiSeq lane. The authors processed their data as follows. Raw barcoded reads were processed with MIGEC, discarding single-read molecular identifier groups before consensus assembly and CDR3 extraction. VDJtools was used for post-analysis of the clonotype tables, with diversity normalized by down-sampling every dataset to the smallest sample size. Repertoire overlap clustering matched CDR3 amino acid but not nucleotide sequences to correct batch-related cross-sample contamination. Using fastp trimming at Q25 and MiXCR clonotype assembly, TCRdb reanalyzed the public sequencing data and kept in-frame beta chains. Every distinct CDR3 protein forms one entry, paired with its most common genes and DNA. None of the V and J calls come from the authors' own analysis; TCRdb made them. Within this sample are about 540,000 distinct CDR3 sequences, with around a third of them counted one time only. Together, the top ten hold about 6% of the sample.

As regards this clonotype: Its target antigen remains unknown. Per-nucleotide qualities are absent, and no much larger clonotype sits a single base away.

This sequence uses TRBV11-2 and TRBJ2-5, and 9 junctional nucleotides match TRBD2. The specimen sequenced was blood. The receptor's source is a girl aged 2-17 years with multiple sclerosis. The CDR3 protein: CASSSAGGRETQYF. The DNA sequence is TGTGCCAGCAGCTCAGCGGGGGGTCGGGAGACCCAGTACTTC.